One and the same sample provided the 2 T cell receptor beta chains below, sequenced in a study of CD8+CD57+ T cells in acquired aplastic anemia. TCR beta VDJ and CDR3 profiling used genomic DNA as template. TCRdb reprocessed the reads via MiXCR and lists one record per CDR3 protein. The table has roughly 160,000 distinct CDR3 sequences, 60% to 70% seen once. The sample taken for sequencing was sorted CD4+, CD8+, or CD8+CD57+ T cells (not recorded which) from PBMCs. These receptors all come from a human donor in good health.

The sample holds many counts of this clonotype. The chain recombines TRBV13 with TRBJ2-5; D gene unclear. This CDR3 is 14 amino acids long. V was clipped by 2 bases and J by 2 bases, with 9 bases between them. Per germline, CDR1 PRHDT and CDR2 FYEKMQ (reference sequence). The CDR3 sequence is CASSLKSIQETQYF. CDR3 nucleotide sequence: TGTGCCAGCAGCTTAAAGTCCATACAAGAGACCCAGTACTTC. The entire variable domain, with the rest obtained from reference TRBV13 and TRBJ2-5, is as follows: AAGVIQSPRHLIKEKRETATLKCYPIPRHDTVYWYQQGPGQDPQFLISFYEKMQSDKGSIPDRFSAQQFSDYHSELNMSSLELGDSALYFCASSLKSIQETQYFGPGTRLLVL.

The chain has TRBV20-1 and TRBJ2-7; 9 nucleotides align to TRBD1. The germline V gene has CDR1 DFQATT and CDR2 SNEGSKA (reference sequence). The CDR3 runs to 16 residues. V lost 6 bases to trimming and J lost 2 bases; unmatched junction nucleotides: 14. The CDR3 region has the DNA TGCAGTGCCATGGCGAGGACGGGACAGGGAACCTACGAGCAGTACTTC. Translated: CSAMARTGQGTYEQYF.